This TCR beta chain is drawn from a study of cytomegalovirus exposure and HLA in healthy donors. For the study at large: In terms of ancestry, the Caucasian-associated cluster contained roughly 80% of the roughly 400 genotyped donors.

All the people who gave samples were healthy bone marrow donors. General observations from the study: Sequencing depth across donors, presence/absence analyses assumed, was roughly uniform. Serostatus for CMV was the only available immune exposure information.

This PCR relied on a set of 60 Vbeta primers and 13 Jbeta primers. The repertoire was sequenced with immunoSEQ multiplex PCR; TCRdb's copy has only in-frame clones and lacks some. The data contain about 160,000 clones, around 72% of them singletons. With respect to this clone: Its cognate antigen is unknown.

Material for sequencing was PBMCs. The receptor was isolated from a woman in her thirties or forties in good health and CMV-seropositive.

The DNA of the CDR3 is TGTGCCAGCTCACCGTTCGAGGGTAATGAAGCTTTCTTT. This translates into CASSPFEGNEAFF. The chain employs TRBV18 and TRBJ1-1, with D hard to call. Trimming left V 3 bases short and J 7 bases short, with 12 bases between. The CDR3 runs 13 residues. CDR1 KGHSH and CDR2 LQKENI come from the germline V gene.